Each of the 18 T cell receptor beta chains below was sequenced from the same sample in a study of T cells in women clearing cervical HPV infection. Here immunoSEQ multiplex PCR was the method, and the copy in TCRdb shows in-frame clones only, minus some. This listing includes more than 20,000 clones. The sequenced sample was blood buffy coat. The receptors shown here come from a woman between 18 and 69 years old with a cervical HPV16 infection that either progressed to CIN3+ or cleared (not recorded which).

Comment on this clone: The observed sequence ends 3 residues before the CDR3 terminus, with the missing tail filled in from the germline J gene. The rearrangement links TRBV7-6 to TRBJ1-2; the match to TRBD1 covers 7 bases. CDR3 length: 15 residues. Germline V gene data show CDR1 as SGHVS and CDR2 as FNYEAQ. CDR3 in amino acids: CASSYGTANLYDYTF. CDR3 DNA, as far as it was read: TGTGCCAGCAGTTACGGGACAGCCAATCTATACGAC.

Comments on this clone: The observed sequence ends 3 residues before the CDR3 terminus, with the missing tail filled in from the germline J gene. The chain links TRBV4-1 to TRBJ1-5; the D gene is possibly TRBD1 (5 bases). This CDR3 region has 17 residues. The V gene lost 2 bases and the J gene lost 2 bases, with 16 bases spanning the gap. CDR1 is MGHRA and CDR2 is YSYEKL in the germline V gene. The sequenced CDR3 bases are TGCGCCAGCAGCCAATCCCCGGAGGGAGGGGGCAATCAGCCC. This translates into CASSQSPEGGGNQP. The full CDR3 reads CASSQSPEGGGNQPQHF.

A note on this clone: The sequence runs out 3 residues before the end of the CDR3; the remainder is reconstructed from the germline J gene. The chain is built from TRBV2 and TRBJ2-1; TRBD1 is a possible D gene (6 bases). Germline values: CDR1 SNHLY, CDR2 FYNNEI. Trimming removed 7 bases from V and 3 bases from J, with 7 bases in between. This CDR3 is 12 amino acids long. The covered CDR3 bases are TGTGCCAGCAACAGGGTCTACAATGAG. Protein product: CASNRVYNE. The CDR3, in full, reads CASNRVYNEQFF.

Comments on this clone: The read comes to an end 3 residues before the CDR3 does, leaving the germline J gene to fill in the end. The chain is built from TRBV20-1 and TRBJ2-1, with TRBD1 as a possible D gene (5 bases). V gave up 3 bases and J gave up 8 bases, with 17 bases separating them. The CDR3 runs to 14 residues. CDR1 and CDR2 (germline): DFQATT, SNEGSKA (reference sequence). Incomplete CDR3 DNA: TGCAGTGCTAGTATTGGGGCTATAAGGGATGAG. This codes for CSASIGAIRDE. The complete CDR3 sequence is CSASIGAIRDEQFF.

With regard to this clone: The CDR3 extends 3 residues past the end of the read, so its final part is completed from the germline J gene. The chain joins TRBV11-2 to TRBJ2-3; TRBD2 aligns across 8 bases. Per germline, CDR1 SGHAT and CDR2 FQNNGV. CDR3 length: 15 residues. The sequenced part of the CDR3 DNA is TGTGCCAGCAGCCTCGCGGGGGGTAGCAGGGAGACG. The encoded protein is CASSLAGGSRET. The full CDR3 is CASSLAGGSRETQYF.

Concerning this clone: The read stops 3 residues short of the end of the CDR3; the missing end is completed from the germline J gene. The chain links TRBV12-3 or TRBV12-4 to TRBJ2-2; D perhaps matches TRBD1 (5 bases). There are 16 residues in the CDR3. The V end lost 7 bases, the J end lost 0 bases, and 15 bases lay between the germline ends. CDR3 amino acids: CASTLDRYANTGELFF. Incomplete CDR3 DNA: TGTGCCAGCACCCTAGACAGATATGCGAACACCGGGGAG.

Concerning this clone: The read terminates 3 residues ahead of where the CDR3 ends, so the germline J gene completes it. The rearrangement uses TRBV19 and TRBJ1-2, with TRBD1 matching 9 bases. There are 15 residues in the CDR3. Germline V gene lookup returns CDR1 LNHDA and CDR2 SQIVND (reference sequence). This CDR3 is CASSPGTGISYDYTF. CDR3 DNA, as far as it was read: TGTGCCAGTAGTCCGGGGACAGGGATCTCCTACGAC. Together with reference TRBV19 and TRBJ1-2, the CDR3 gives the full variable domain: DGGITQSPKYLFRKEGQNVTLSCEQNLNHDAMYWYRQDPGQGLRLIYYSQIVNDFQKGDIAEGYSVSREKKESFPLTVTSAQKNPTAFYLCASSPGTGISYDYTFGSGTRLTVV.

As regards this clone: The CDR3 extends 3 residues past the end of the read, so its final part is completed from the germline J gene. The chain has TRBV6-1 and TRBJ2-3, with TRBD2 as a possible D gene (5 bases). The CDR3 is made up of 13 amino acids. Trimming shortened V by 1 base and J by 6 bases, and 8 bases separated the two germline ends. The germline CDR1 and CDR2 sequences are MNHNS and SASEGT. The sequenced part of the CDR3 DNA is TGTGCCAGCAGTGAAGGGACTTGGGATACG. Protein sequence: CASSEGTWDT. The full CDR3 reads CASSEGTWDTQYF.

Turning to this clone: The read falls 3 residues short of the CDR3 end, and the missing part is taken from the germline J gene. This rearrangement joins TRBV7-6 to TRBJ1-2; D is possibly TRBD1 (6 bases). CDR1 SGHVS and CDR2 FNYEAQ come from the germline V gene. The ends were cut back, 0 bases at V and 3 bases at J, with 11 bases in the middle. CDR3 size: 15 residues. The sequenced CDR3 bases are TGTGCCAGCAGCTTAGCGGGGGCCGGAGACTATGGC. This codes for CASSLAGAGDYG. The full CDR3 protein is CASSLAGAGDYGYTF.

A word on this clone: The DNA ends 3 residues before the CDR3 does, and the rest of the CDR3 is filled in from the germline J gene. This chain links TRBV5-1 with TRBJ2-3; weak D call: TRBD2 (6 bases). Germline CDR1 reads SGHRS; CDR2 reads YFSETQ. V gave up 6 bases and J gave up 5 bases, with 22 bases separating them. This CDR3 has 16 amino acids. Partial CDR3 DNA: TGCGCCAGCACCATGGGGGGAGCCGGGCCCGGAGATACG. Amino acids: CASTMGGAGPGDT. The full CDR3 reads CASTMGGAGPGDTQYF.

Points on this clone: The read halts 3 residues ahead of the CDR3 end, with the missing end drawn from the germline J gene. This chain joins TRBV12-3 or TRBV12-4 and TRBJ1-6; weak D call: TRBD1 (5 bases). This CDR3 is 14 amino acids long. V shed 3 bases and J shed 8 bases, with 11 bases lying between them. The CDR3 sequence: CASSFGGWDSPLHF. The sequenced CDR3 bases are TGTGCCAGCAGTTTCGGGGGGTGGGATTCACCC.

Details on this clone: The read gets to within 3 residues of the CDR3 end, and the germline J gene fills in the rest. The genes are TRBV7-8 and TRBJ2-2; TRBD1 agrees at 10 bases. CDR1 and CDR2 (germline): SGHVS, FQNEAQ. The CDR3 has 16 residues. With V trimmed by 3 bases and J by 5 bases, 6 bases remained unmatched. The CDR3 sequence is CASSFSGTGATGELFF. CDR3 bases read: TGTGCCAGCAGCTTTTCCGGGACAGGGGCTACCGGGGAG.

As for this clone: Read sequence stops 3 residues before the CDR3 end, and the germline J gene provides the missing end. This chain links TRBV19 with TRBJ2-2, with TRBD2 identical over 12 bases. The CDR3 extends over 18 amino acids. In germline, CDR1 is LNHDA, CDR2 SQIVND (reference sequence). The ends lost 5 bases at V and 3 bases at J; junction bases unmatched: 10. The CDR3 sequence: CASSPRLAGEVDTGELFF. The DNA read from the CDR3 is TGTGCCAGTAGTCCGAGACTAGCGGGAGAGGTGGACACCGGGGAG.

Concerning this clone itself: The observed sequence ends 3 residues before the CDR3 terminus, with the missing tail filled in from the germline J gene. The chain employs TRBV7-2 and TRBJ2-3; 7 positions match TRBD2. Germline V lookup: CDR1 SGHTA, CDR2 FQGNSA. The CDR3 spans 15 residues. V shed 5 bases and J 4 bases; nucleotides not matched to a gene: 9. The CDR3 DNA, read in part, is TGTGCCAGCAGCAACAGACTAGCTGGTGCAGATACG. This encodes CASSNRLAGADT. The entire CDR3 is CASSNRLAGADTQYF.

Concerning this clone itself: The read finishes 3 residues shy of the CDR3 end, and the germline J gene is used to complete it. The chain couples TRBV28 to TRBJ1-5; D is undetermined. V lost 2 bases to trimming and J lost 6 bases, with 11 bases between them. The germline gives CDR1 MDHEN, CDR2 SYDVKM. The CDR3 loop spans 14 amino acids. The sequenced CDR3 bases are TGTGCCAGCAGTTTACTTCGTCCGCGTCAGCCC. This translates into CASSLLRPRQP. The whole CDR3 protein is CASSLLRPRQPQHF.

With respect to this clone: The observed sequence ends 3 residues before the CDR3 terminus, with the missing tail filled in from the germline J gene. The V gene is TRBV5-1, the J gene TRBJ1-6; D is possibly TRBD1 (5 bases). In germline, CDR1 is SGHRS, CDR2 YFSETQ. The CDR3 totals 14 residues. The V gene lost 3 bases and the J gene lost 7 bases, with 11 bases spanning the gap. CDR3 bases read: TGCGCCAGCAGCTCCGGGACTCCCAATTCACCC. Translating gives CASSSGTPNSP. The entire CDR3 sequence reads CASSSGTPNSPLHF.

Here the CDR3 reads CASVGLSGEAFF. The CDR3 bases that were read are TGTGCCAGCGTCGGTCTTTCAGGGGAA. The V gene is TRBV6-2 or TRBV6-3, the J gene TRBJ1-1, with D perhaps matching TRBD1 (5 bases). The read terminates 3 residues ahead of where the CDR3 ends, so the germline J gene completes it. Germline V lookup: CDR1 MNHEY, CDR2 SVGEGT. The length of the CDR3 is 12 residues.

Concerning this clone: The CDR3 is cut off 3 residues early in the read; its end comes from the germline J gene. The chain joins TRBV20-1 to TRBJ1-4; TRBD1 is a possible D gene (5 bases). This CDR3 has 16 amino acids. The germline V gene encodes CDR1 DFQATT and CDR2 SNEGSKA (reference sequence). Trimming cost V 4 bases and J 8 bases, with 23 bases left between them. The CDR3 is CSATSGLGGGREKLFF. CDR3 bases read: TGCAGTGCTACTTCGGGACTCGGGGGGGGACGCGAAAAA.